The rows below give T cell receptor beta chains drawn from one sample of a study of early T cells in non-severe SARS-CoV-2 infection. TCRdb re-analysed the 5' RACE reads in MiXCR, keeping a single row per CDR3 protein. The data contain 62,000 or so distinct CDR3 sequences, about 9.3% of them seen just once; the ten biggest clones take up 1.2%. The specimen sequenced was whole blood. The source is an adult who was a healthcare worker with PCR-confirmed SARS-CoV-2 infection or an uninfected control (not recorded which). CDR3s include the opening cysteine and the closing phenylalanine or tryptophan. The D gene is left open where the match is weak. Clone size is shown for a subset of rows, as once, few, many or a class of expanded clone.

CDR3 protein	CDR3 DNA	clone size	J gene	V gene	D gene
CASMGTSGAYNEQFF	TGTGCCAGTATGGGGACTAGCGGGGCCTACAATGAGCAGTTCTTC	many	TRBJ2-1	TRBV19	TRBD2
CASSSDRGGTDTQYF	TGTGCCAGCAGCTCGGACAGGGGGGGTACAGATACGCAGTATTTT	many	TRBJ2-3	TRBV7-3	TRBD1
CASSLGLLGQETQYF	TGTGCCAGCAGCTTAGGGTTGCTAGGCCAAGAGACCCAGTACTTC	-	TRBJ2-5	TRBV7-2	-
CASSRDARSGNTIYF	TGTGCCAGCAGCCGCGACGCACGCTCTGGAAACACCATATATTTT	many	TRBJ1-3	TRBV7-9	-
CSAPGQGNTGELFF	TGCAGTGCCCCTGGACAGGGGAACACCGGGGAGCTGTTTTTT	-	TRBJ2-2	TRBV20-1	TRBD1
CASGQRGGNRDTQYF	TGTGCCAGCGGACAGCGGGGGGGCAACCGAGATACGCAGTATTTT	many	TRBJ2-3	TRBV6-4	TRBD2
CASSLSGGAVNEQFF	TGTGCCAGCAGCCTTAGCGGGGGGGCCGTAAATGAGCAGTTCTTC	-	TRBJ2-1	TRBV3-1	TRBD2
CATSRDRLYRAKETQYF	TGTGCCACCAGCAGAGATCGATTATACAGGGCCAAAGAGACCCAGTACTTC	-	TRBJ2-5	TRBV15	-
CASRRTGEETQYF	TGTGCCAGCAGACGGACAGGGGAAGAGACCCAGTACTTC	-	TRBJ2-5	TRBV13	TRBD1
CASSLPSLGQRNEKLFF	TGCGCCAGCAGCCTCCCCTCGCTGGGACAGCGTAATGAAAAACTGTTTTTT	-	TRBJ1-4	TRBV4-1	TRBD1
CASSSRDRSDGYTF	TGCGCCAGCAGCTCCCGGGACAGGAGCGATGGCTACACCTTC	-	TRBJ1-2	TRBV5-1	TRBD1
CASSFLAGDEKLFF	-	few	TRBJ1-4	TRBV12-3/TRBV12-4	-
CASSFGAGGTGELFF	TGTGCCAGCAGCTTTGGCGCGGGGGGCACCGGGGAGCTGTTTTTT	few	TRBJ2-2	TRBV7-2	TRBD2
CAWKRQKNEKLFF	TGTGCCTGGAAACGACAGAAAAATGAAAAACTGTTTTTT	few	TRBJ1-4	TRBV30	-
CTSSLQQGNEKLFF	TGCACCAGCAGCTTACAACAGGGTAATGAAAAACTGTTTTTT	-	TRBJ1-4	TRBV5-1	-
CASSVVDGNTEAFF	TGTGCCAGCAGCGTAGTGGACGGGAACACTGAAGCTTTCTTT	-	TRBJ1-1	TRBV9	-
CASTRRGVGTEAFF	TGTGCCAGCACCCGGAGAGGGGTCGGTACTGAAGCTTTCTTT	many	TRBJ1-1	TRBV12-3/TRBV12-4	-
CASSIQGNQPQHF	TGTGCCAGCAGTATACAGGGTAATCAGCCCCAGCATTTT	few	TRBJ1-5	TRBV7-2	-
CASSPQGDNSPLHF	TGCGCCAGCAGCCCGCAGGGGGATAATTCACCCCTCCACTTT	-	TRBJ1-6	TRBV5-1	TRBD1
CASSQDPRAQPNTEAFF	TGCGCCAGCAGCCAAGACCCCCGGGCTCAACCGAACACTGAAGCTTTCTTT	many	TRBJ1-1	TRBV4-1	-
CASSDSLGVDEQFF	TGTGCCAGCAGTGACTCCCTCGGGGTCGATGAGCAGTTCTTC	many	TRBJ2-1	TRBV6-4	-
CSASVTGTGQGYTF	TGCAGTGCGAGCGTTACCGGGACAGGGCAAGGCTACACCTTC	many	TRBJ1-2	TRBV20-1	TRBD1
CASSSLAASTDTQYF	TGCGCCAGCAGTTCTTTAGCGGCTAGCACAGATACGCAGTATTTT	few	TRBJ2-3	TRBV10-1	-
CASSLGTARSPLHF	TGTGCCAGCAGCCTCGGGACAGCTCGGTCACCCCTCCACTTT	-	TRBJ1-6	TRBV4-2	TRBD1
CASSVRALNTEAFF	TGTGCCAGCAGTGTGAGAGCCCTGAACACTGAAGCTTTCTTT	-	TRBJ1-1	TRBV2	-
CASSILGTDTQYF	TGTGCCAGCAGTATCCTGGGCACAGATACGCAGTATTTT	-	TRBJ2-3	TRBV6-6	-
CASSYPHGNTIYF	TGTGCCAGCAGTTACCCACATGGAAACACCATATATTTT	many	TRBJ1-3	TRBV6-6	-
CASSYRTLAGETQYF	TGTGCCAGCAGCTACCGGACCCTGGCGGGGGAGACCCAGTACTTC	few	TRBJ2-5	TRBV5-6	-
CATLWTSGVAKNIQYF	TGTGCCACCCTTTGGACTAGCGGGGTAGCCAAAAACATTCAGTACTTC	many	TRBJ2-4	TRBV28	TRBD2
CASSRLAGAGELFF	TGTGCCAGCAGCCGATTAGCGGGGGCCGGGGAGCTGTTTTTT	few	TRBJ2-2	TRBV3-1	TRBD2
CASSQGDTQYF	TGTGCCAGCAGCCAAGGAGATACGCAGTATTTT	many	TRBJ2-3	TRBV4-2	-
CASSQETRSAQYF	TGTGCCAGCAGCCAAGAGACTAGGTCTGCGCAGTATTTT	many	TRBJ2-3	TRBV14	-
CATSRVDRGTDTQYF	TGTGCCACCAGCAGAGTTGATAGAGGCACAGATACGCAGTATTTT	-	TRBJ2-3	TRBV15	-
CASSPDRVKVNEQFF	TGTGCCAGCTCACCTGACAGGGTGAAGGTCAATGAGCAGTTCTTC	-	TRBJ2-1	TRBV18	TRBD1
CSVTRGTAGNTIYF	TGCAGTGTCACTCGGGGGACTGCTGGAAACACCATATATTTT	many	TRBJ1-3	TRBV20-1	-
CASLRTSGVRSSYNEQFF	TGTGCCAGCCTCCGGACTAGCGGGGTTAGGAGCTCCTACAATGAGCAGTTCTTC	few	TRBJ2-1	TRBV28	TRBD2
CASSFWVGGELFF	TGCGCCAGCAGCTTCTGGGTCGGCGGGGAGCTGTTTTTT	-	TRBJ2-2	TRBV5-1	-
CASRLQGAATEAFF	TGTGCCAGCAGGTTACAGGGGGCGGCCACTGAAGCTTTCTTT	few	TRBJ1-1	TRBV2	TRBD1
CASSLGYTEAFF	TGCGCCAGCAGCTTGGGATACACTGAAGCTTTCTTT	few	TRBJ1-1	TRBV5-1	-
CASSLYLAGRYNEQFF	TGTGCCAGCAGCTTGTATCTAGCGGGGAGATACAATGAGCAGTTCTTC	few	TRBJ2-1	TRBV5-6	TRBD2
CASSPRQDPETQYF	TGTGCCAGCAGCCCCAGACAGGATCCAGAGACCCAGTACTTC	many	TRBJ2-5	TRBV7-9	-
CSARVGTANTGELFF	TGCAGTGCTAGAGTGGGGACAGCGAACACCGGGGAGCTGTTTTTT	-	TRBJ2-2	TRBV20-1	TRBD1
CASSQLPASTEAFF	TGCGCCAGCAGCCAACTGCCTGCGAGTACTGAAGCTTTCTTT	few	TRBJ1-1	TRBV4-1	-
CASREANTGELFF	TGTGCCAGCCGAGAAGCGAACACCGGGGAGCTGTTTTTT	few	TRBJ2-2	TRBV6-6	-